A single T cell receptor beta chain is shown here with its context. Its antigen is not identified. Survey-level TCR-beta sequencing used DNA from CEF-cultured naive and memory CD4+ T cells. Libraries were prepared by immunoSEQ multiplex PCR; TCRdb keeps only in-frame clonotypes and omits some of them. The sample has around 34,000 clones; around four fifths are singletons. Naive or memory CD4+ cells were cultured 1:1 with T cell-depleted PBMCs plus CEF. This CDR3 is built from 13 residues. With 3 bases removed from V and 3 bases from J, the gap between germline ends came to 8 bases. The germline V gene encodes CDR1 SGHAT and CDR2 FQNNGV. The data derive from a study of CD4 T cells in relation to SARS-CoV-2 and coronaviruses. General study results and limits: Samples before the pandemic and after infection were not matched within any donor.

The sample taken for sequencing was memory CD4+ T cells from PBMCs, cultured in vitro. The chain employs TRBV11-2 and TRBJ2-5; D unresolved. This receptor was identified in an adult with COVID-19. The CDR3 is CASSLAKEETQYF. CDR3 DNA sequence: TGTGCCAGCAGCTTGGCCAAAGAAGAGACCCAGTACTTC. The entire variable domain, with the rest obtained from reference TRBV11-2 and TRBJ2-5, is as follows: EAGVAQSPRYKIIEKRQSVAFWCNPISGHATLYWYQQILGQGPKLLIQFQNNGVVDDSQLPKDRFSAERLKGVDSTLKIQPAKLEDSAVYLCASSLAKEETQYFGPGTRLLVL.